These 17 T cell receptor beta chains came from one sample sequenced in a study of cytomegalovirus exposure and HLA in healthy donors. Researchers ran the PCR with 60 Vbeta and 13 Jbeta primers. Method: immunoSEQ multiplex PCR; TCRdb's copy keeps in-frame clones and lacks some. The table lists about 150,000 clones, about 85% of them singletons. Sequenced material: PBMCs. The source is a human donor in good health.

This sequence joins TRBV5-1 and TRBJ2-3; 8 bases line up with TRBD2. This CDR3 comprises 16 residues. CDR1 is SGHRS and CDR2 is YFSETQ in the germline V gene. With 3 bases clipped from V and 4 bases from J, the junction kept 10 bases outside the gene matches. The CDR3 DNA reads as TGCGCCAGCAGCTGGGACGCGGGGGGAGGCTCAGATACGCAGTATTTT. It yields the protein CASSWDAGGGSDTQYF. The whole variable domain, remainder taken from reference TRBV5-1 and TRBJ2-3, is KAGVTQTPRYLIKTRGQQVTLSCSPISGHRSVSWYQQTPGQGLQFLFEYFSETQRNKGNFPGRFSGRQFSNSRSEMNVSTLELGDSALYLCASSWDAGGGSDTQYFGPGTRLTVL.

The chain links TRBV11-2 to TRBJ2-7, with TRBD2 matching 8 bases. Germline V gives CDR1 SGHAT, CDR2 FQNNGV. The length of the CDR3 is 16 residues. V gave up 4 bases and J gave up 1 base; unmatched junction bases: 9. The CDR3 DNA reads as TGTGCCAGCAGCTCCCCCCCCAGCGGGGGATCCTACGAGCAGTACTTC. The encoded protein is CASSSPPSGGSYEQYF.

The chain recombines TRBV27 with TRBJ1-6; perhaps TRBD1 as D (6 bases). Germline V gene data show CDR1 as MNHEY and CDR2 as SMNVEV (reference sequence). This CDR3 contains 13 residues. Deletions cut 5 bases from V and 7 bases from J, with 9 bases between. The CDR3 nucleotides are TGTGCCAGCAGTCAGGGGAGCAATTCACCCCTCCACTTT. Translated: CASSQGSNSPLHF.

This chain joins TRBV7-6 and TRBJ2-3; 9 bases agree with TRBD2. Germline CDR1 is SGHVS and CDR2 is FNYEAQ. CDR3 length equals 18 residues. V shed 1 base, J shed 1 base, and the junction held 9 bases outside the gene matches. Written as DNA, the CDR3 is TGTGCCAGCAGCTTAGTCCCGGAACGGACTAGCGGCACAGATACGCAGTATTTT. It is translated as CASSLVPERTSGTDTQYF.

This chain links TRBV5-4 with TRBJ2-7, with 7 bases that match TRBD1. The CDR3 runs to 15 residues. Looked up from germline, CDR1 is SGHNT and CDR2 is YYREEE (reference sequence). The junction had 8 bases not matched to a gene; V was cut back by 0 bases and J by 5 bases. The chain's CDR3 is CASSLAGTVLHEQYF. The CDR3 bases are TGTGCCAGCAGCTTGGCCGGGACAGTTCTCCACGAGCAGTACTTC.

CDR3: CASSISGGVDGYTF. The CDR3 region has the DNA TGTGCCAGTAGTATTTCCGGGGGAGTGGATGGCTACACCTTC. The chain joins TRBV19 to TRBJ1-2; a possible D gene is TRBD1 (5 bases). V was clipped by 3 bases and J by 6 bases, with 14 bases between them. Germline V gene sequence: CDR1 LNHDA, CDR2 SQIVND (reference sequence). This CDR3 is built from 14 residues.

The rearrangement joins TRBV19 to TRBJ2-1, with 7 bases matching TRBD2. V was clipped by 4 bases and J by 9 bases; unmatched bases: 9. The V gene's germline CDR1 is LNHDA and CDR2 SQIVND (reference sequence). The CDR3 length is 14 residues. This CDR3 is CASSNGGWGGEQFF. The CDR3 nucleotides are TGTGCCAGTAGTAACGGCGGCTGGGGGGGTGAGCAGTTCTTC.

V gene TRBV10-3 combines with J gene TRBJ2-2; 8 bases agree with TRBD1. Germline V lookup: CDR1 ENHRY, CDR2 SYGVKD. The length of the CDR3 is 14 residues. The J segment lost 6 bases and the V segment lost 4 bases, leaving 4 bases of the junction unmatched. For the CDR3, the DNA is TGTGCCATCAGTGTCTTGACAGGGGCCGGGGAGCTGTTTTTT. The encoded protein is CAISVLTGAGELFF.

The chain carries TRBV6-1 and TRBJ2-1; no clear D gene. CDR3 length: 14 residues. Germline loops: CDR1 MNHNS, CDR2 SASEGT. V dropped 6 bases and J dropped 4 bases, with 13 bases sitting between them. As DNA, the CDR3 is TGTGCCAGCAGCGTCCAGTTCTCATACAATGAGCAGTTCTTC. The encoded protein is CASSVQFSYNEQFF.

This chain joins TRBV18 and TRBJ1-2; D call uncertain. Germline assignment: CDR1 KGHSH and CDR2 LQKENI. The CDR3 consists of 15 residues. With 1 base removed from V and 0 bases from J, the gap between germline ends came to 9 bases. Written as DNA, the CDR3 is TGTGCCAGCTCACCACTGGGTCTAGCTAACTATGGCTACACCTTC. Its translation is CASSPLGLANYGYTF.

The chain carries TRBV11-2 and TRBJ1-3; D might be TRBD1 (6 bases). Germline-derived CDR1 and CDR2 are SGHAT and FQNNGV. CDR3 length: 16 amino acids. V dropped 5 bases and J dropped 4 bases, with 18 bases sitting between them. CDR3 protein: CASSQRGGGGGNTIYF. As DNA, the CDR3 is TGTGCCAGCAGCCAGAGGGGGGGCGGAGGAGGAAACACCATATATTTT.

The DNA of the CDR3 is TGTGCCAGCAGCGTAGCGGGATCGGCCGAGCAGTACTTC. It translates to CASSVAGSAEQYF. The genes are TRBV9 and TRBJ2-7, with D tentatively TRBD2 (5 bases). The germline CDR1 and CDR2 sequences are SGDLS and YYNGEE. The CDR3 consists of 13 residues. The V gene lost 0 bases and the J gene lost 6 bases, with 10 bases spanning the gap.

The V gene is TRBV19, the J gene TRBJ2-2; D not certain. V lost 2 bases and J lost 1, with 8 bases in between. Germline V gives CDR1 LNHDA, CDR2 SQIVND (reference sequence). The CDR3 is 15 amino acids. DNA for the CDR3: TGTGCCAGTAGTATACTACAGAGGAACACCGGGGAGCTGTTTTTT. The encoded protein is CASSILQRNTGELFF.

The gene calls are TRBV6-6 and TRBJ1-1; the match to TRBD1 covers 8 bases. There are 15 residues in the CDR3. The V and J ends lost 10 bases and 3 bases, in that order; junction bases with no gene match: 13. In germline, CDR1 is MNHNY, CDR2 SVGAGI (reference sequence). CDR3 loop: CATMPGGEGDTEAFF. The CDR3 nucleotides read TGTGCCACCATGCCAGGGGGCGAGGGGGACACTGAAGCTTTCTTT.

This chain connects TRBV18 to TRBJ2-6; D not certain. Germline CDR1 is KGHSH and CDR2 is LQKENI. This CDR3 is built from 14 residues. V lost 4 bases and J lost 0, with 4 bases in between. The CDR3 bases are TGTGCCAGCTCACAGAGCTCTGGGGCCAACGTCCTGACTTTC. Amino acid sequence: CASSQSSGANVLTF.

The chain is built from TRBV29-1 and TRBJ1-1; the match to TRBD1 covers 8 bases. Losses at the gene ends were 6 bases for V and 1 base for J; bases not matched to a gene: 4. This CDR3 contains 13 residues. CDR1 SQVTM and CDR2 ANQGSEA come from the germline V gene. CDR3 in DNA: TGCAGCGTCCGACAGGGGTGGAACACTGAAGCTTTCTTT. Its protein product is CSVRQGWNTEAFF.

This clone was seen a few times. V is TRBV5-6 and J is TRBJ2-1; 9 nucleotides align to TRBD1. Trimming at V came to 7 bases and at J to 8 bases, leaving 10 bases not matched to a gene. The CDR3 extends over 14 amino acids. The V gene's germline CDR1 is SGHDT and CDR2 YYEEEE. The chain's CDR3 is CASGRGTGSHEQFF. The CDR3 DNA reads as TGTGCCAGCGGAAGAGGGACAGGGTCACATGAGCAGTTCTTC.